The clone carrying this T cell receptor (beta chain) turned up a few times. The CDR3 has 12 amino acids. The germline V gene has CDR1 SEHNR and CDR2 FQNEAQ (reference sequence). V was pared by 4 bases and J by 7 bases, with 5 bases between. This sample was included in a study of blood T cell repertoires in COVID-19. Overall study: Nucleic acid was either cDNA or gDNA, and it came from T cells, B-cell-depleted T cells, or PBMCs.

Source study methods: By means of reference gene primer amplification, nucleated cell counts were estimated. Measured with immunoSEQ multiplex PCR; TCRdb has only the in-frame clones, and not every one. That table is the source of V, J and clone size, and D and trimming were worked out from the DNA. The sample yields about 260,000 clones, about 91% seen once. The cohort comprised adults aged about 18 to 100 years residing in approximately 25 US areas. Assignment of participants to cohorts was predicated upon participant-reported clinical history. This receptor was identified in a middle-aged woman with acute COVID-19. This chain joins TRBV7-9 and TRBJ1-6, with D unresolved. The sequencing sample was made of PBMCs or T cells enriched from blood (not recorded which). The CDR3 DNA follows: TGTGCCAGCAGCTCCCAAAATTCACCCCTCCACTTT. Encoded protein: CASSSQNSPLHF.